This TCR beta chain came from a study of identical twins. Study results and limitations: Fewer insertions marked abundant cord blood beta clonotypes; young adult naive trended weakly, memory not at all.

Per the germline V gene, CDR1 is SQVTM and CDR2 is ANQGSEA. V was clipped by 1 base and J by 3 bases, with 17 bases between them. The CDR3 contains 16 residues. With regard to this clonotype: Its antigen is still unknown.

TCRdb reanalysed the 5' RACE reads using MiXCR and keeps one entry per CDR3 protein. Of 1.5 million to 2 million distinct CDR3 sequences in the sample, around 29% were seen once. The material sequenced was cord blood. This clonotype originated in a newborn girl in good health. The rearrangement links TRBV29-1 to TRBJ2-3, with TRBD2 as a possible D gene (6 bases). In DNA, the CDR3 is TGCAGCGTTGAAGGGCGGGCGGGGAGTATTACAGATACGCAGTATTTT. It yields the protein CSVEGRAGSITDTQYF.